This TCR beta chain was sequenced for a study of blood T cells in healthy people across ages. To note about this clonotype: Its antigen is unidentified.

Broader study findings: Comparison with aged donors showed that long-lived donors had more naive CD4+ cells and higher diversity.

Germline V lookup: CDR1 SNHLY, CDR2 FYNNEI. The CDR3 has 13 residues. Trimming shortened V by 6 bases and J by 1 base, and 7 bases separated the two germline ends. With a J-beta primer mix and a sample-barcoded 5' primer, a second PCR ran about 7 to 12 cycles. Samples each returned at least 2.5 million CDR3-containing paired-end reads. TCRdb reprocessed the 5' RACE reads with MiXCR, giving one entry per CDR3 protein. The sample carries about 640,000 distinct CDR3 sequences, approximately 59% recorded once. This TCR came from a man between 60 and 75 years old in good health. The source material was blood. The V call is TRBV2, the J call TRBJ1-5; D might be TRBD1 (5 bases). The CDR3 loop reads CASSRESNQPQHF. In nucleotides, the CDR3 is TGTGCCAGCAGCAGGGAGAGCAATCAGCCCCAGCATTTT.